One sample yielded the 27 T cell receptor beta chains listed below, sequenced in a study of regulatory T cells in long-lasting Graves disease. The TCR beta library used iRepertoire HTBI primers with Arm-PCR amplification of CDR3. MiXCR was run by TCRdb on the multiplex PCR reads, yielding one entry per CDR3 protein. This table holds fewer than 550,000 distinct CDR3 sequences, approximately 16% found once. Time point here: newly diagnosed GD, antithyroid drugs for less than 3 months. TCR sequences were obtained from RNA taken from PBMCs. A further study also used this sample, focusing on T cells in Graves' hyperthyroidism and ophthalmopathy.

Sequenced material: peripheral blood mononuclear cells (PBMCs), taken at new diagnosis, from a patient treated with antithyroid drugs. These receptors were taken from a woman in her forties or fifties with Graves disease.

This clonotype was observed at least ten times. The gene calls are TRBV12-3 or TRBV12-4 and TRBJ1-5; possibly TRBD1 for D (5 bases). The ends were cut back, 7 bases at V and 5 bases at J, with 12 bases in the middle. The CDR3 covers 13 residues. As DNA, the CDR3 is TGTGCCAGCACCCCAGGGATTCATCAGCCCCAGCATTTT. It translates to CASTPGIHQPQHF.

This clonotype came up many times. CDR3 in amino acids: CASTPGGRTYEQYF. The CDR3 bases are TGTGCCAGCACCCCGGGCGGGCGCACCTACGAGCAGTACTTC. The V call is TRBV28, the J call TRBJ2-7, with D tentatively TRBD2 (5 bases). Germline V gives CDR1 MDHEN, CDR2 SYDVKM. This CDR3 spans 14 amino acids. V lost 7 bases and J lost 2, with 15 bases in between.

The sample holds a few counts of this clonotype. The chain has TRBV12-3 or TRBV12-4 and TRBJ2-1; 11 bases agree with TRBD2. The junction had 7 bases not matched to a gene; V was cut back by 5 bases and J by 7 bases. This CDR3 comprises 15 residues. The CDR3 protein is CASSPSSGGKNEQFF. The CDR3 region has the DNA TGTGCCAGCAGTCCGTCTAGCGGGGGGAAAAATGAGCAGTTCTTC.

This clonotype was recorded many times. This chain connects TRBV2 to TRBJ1-3; D is undetermined. Trimming shortened V by 1 base and J by 0 bases, and 4 bases separated the two germline ends. There are 14 residues in the CDR3. The V gene's germline CDR1 is SNHLY and CDR2 FYNNEI. The CDR3 is CASSEGISGNTIYF. The CDR3, as DNA: TGTGCCAGCAGTGAAGGGATCTCTGGAAACACCATATATTTT.

This clonotype was counted ten times or more. V gene TRBV20-1 combines with J gene TRBJ1-1; tentative D call: TRBD1 (6 bases). Germline lookup yields CDR1 DFQATT and CDR2 SNEGSKA (reference sequence). V lost 4 bases to trimming and J lost 4 bases, with 16 bases between them. CDR3 length equals 14 residues. Here the CDR3 reads CSATRGGAGTEAFF. CDR3 sequence (DNA): TGCAGTGCTACGAGGGGGGGCGCAGGCACTGAAGCTTTCTTT.

The rearrangement links TRBV7-2 to TRBJ1-5; D remains ambiguous. Trimming removed 4 bases from V and 1 base from J, with 14 bases in between. The CDR3 has 16 residues. CDR1 and CDR2 from the germline V gene are SGHTA and FQGNSA. CDR3 coding DNA: TGTGCCAGCAGCTCCCAGCTCGTTCTCAGCAATCAGCCCCAGCATTTT. Protein: CASSSQLVLSNQPQHF.

Comment on this clonotype: Because it lacks the conserved phenylalanine or tryptophan at the end, this CDR3 is likely a read error. This chain joins TRBV19 and TRBJ1-2, with D tentatively TRBD1 (5 bases). Trimming removed 5 bases at V and 2 bases at J, with 15 bases between. CDR3 length equals 15 residues. Germline CDR1 and CDR2: LNHDA and SQIVND (reference sequence). Here the CDR3 reads CASSLSSTENYGYTL. Here the CDR3 DNA reads TGTGCCAGTAGTCTTTCATCGACAGAAAACTATGGCTACACCCTC.

This clonotype was detected ten times or more. This chain connects TRBV12-3 or TRBV12-4 to TRBJ1-1, with 8 bases that match TRBD1. V was clipped by 2 bases and J by 8 bases; unmatched bases: 16. The CDR3 totals 17 residues. Here the CDR3 reads CASSLFRTGLLSGEAFF. In nucleotides, the CDR3 is TGTGCCAGCAGTTTATTCAGGACAGGGCTTCTCTCCGGCGAAGCTTTCTTT.

This clonotype was observed many times. This sequence joins TRBV11-2 and TRBJ1-1, with 7 nucleotides matching TRBD1. The CDR3 length is 15 residues. J lost 0 bases, V lost 5 bases, and 6 bases had no gene match. Germline values: CDR1 SGHAT, CDR2 FQNNGV. The CDR3 sequence is CASSRRTGVNTEAFF. The CDR3 DNA reads TGTGCCAGCAGCAGAAGGACAGGAGTGAACACTGAAGCTTTCTTT.

The chain links TRBV14 to TRBJ1-1; no definite D call. This CDR3 has 14 amino acids. With 4 bases removed from V and 4 bases from J, the gap between germline ends came to 13 bases. In germline, CDR1 is SGHDN, CDR2 FVKESK. The CDR3 nucleotides are TGTGCCAGCAGCCGCTTAGGTCAGGTCACTGAAGCTTTCTTT. Its translation: CASSRLGQVTEAFF.

This clonotype was counted ten times or more. V usage is TRBV2 and J usage is TRBJ2-7; 8 nucleotides align to TRBD1. V lost 3 bases to trimming and J lost 6 bases; unmatched junction nucleotides: 7. CDR1 and CDR2 from the germline V gene are SNHLY and FYNNEI. This CDR3 comprises 14 residues. In nucleotides, the CDR3 is TGTGCCAGCAGTGATATAGGACAGGGAGCCGAGCAGTACTTC. Translation gives CASSDIGQGAEQYF.

This clonotype was observed many times. The chain employs TRBV11-1 and TRBJ2-5, with 14 bases identical to TRBD2. Losses at the gene ends were 2 bases for V and 5 bases for J; bases not matched to a gene: 4. CDR1 and CDR2 from the germline V gene are SGHAT and FQDESV (reference sequence). The CDR3 loop spans 16 amino acids. In DNA, the CDR3 is TGTGCCAGCAGCTTACGACTAGCGGGGGGGCTGGAGACCCAGTACTTC. Its protein is CASSLRLAGGLETQYF.

Comment on this clonotype: This could be a read error, since a much larger clone is one nucleotide away. This chain joins TRBV7-8 and TRBJ2-3, with a tentative D call TRBD2 (5 bases). Germline V CDR1 and CDR2: SGHVS, FQNEAQ. Trimming cost V 2 bases and J 2 bases, with 17 bases left between them. The CDR3 extends over 17 amino acids. The CDR3 is CASSLLKRGPATDTQYF. The CDR3 bases are TGTGCCAGCAGCTTACTAAAGCGAGGGCCCGCCACAGATACGCAGTATTTT.

Concerning this clonotype itself: This may be a read error: a much more frequent sequence differs by one nucleotide. This chain links TRBV12-3 or TRBV12-4 with TRBJ2-3; a weak D match, TRBD2 (6 bases). Deletions cut 6 bases from V and 7 bases from J, with 14 bases between. The CDR3 has 13 amino acids. The CDR3 reads CASSPGERNTQYF. The CDR3 DNA reads as TGTGCCAGCAGCCCGGGGGAACGGAATACGCAGTATTTT.

This clonotype was detected many times. The CDR3 spells CASSRTGRRDTQYF. The CDR3 DNA follows: TGTGCCAGCAGCAGGACAGGGCGACGAGATACGCAGTATTTT. This sequence joins TRBV28 and TRBJ2-3, with 8 bases lining up with TRBD1. V dropped 6 bases and J dropped 5; count of bases not matched to a gene: 7. The germline gives CDR1 MDHEN, CDR2 SYDVKM. This CDR3 region has 14 residues.

This clonotype was seen repeatedly, ten times or more. This chain joins TRBV5-1 and TRBJ1-2; 9 bases match TRBD1. CDR1 is SGHRS, CDR2 YFSETQ, per germline. The CDR3 is 15 amino acids. V trimming: 3 bases; J trimming: 3 bases; junction bases outside the gene matches: 6. CDR3 amino acids: CASSWEGQGYYGYTF. Here the CDR3 DNA reads TGCGCCAGCAGCTGGGAGGGACAGGGATACTATGGCTACACCTTC.

On this clonotype itself: A single base separates this from a much larger clone, so it may be a read error. This CDR3 is missing its conserved last phenylalanine or tryptophan, likely due to a read error. This rearrangement joins TRBV20-1 to TRBJ2-1, with 10 bases matching TRBD2. Germline values: CDR1 DFQATT, CDR2 SNEGSKA (reference sequence). The CDR3 has 15 amino acids. The V and J ends lost 6 bases and 5 bases, in that order; junction bases with no gene match: 10. CDR3 DNA sequence: TGCAGTGCCCCCCCGGGTAGCGGGGGGAACAATGAGCAGTTCCTC. Its protein product is CSAPPGSGGNNEQFL.

This clonotype was seen ten or more times. DNA for the CDR3: TGTGCCATCAGTGAGGGCAGCCGGAACTATGGCTACACCTTC. This sequence encodes CAISEGSRNYGYTF. The V gene is TRBV10-3, the J gene TRBJ1-2, with D unclear. The CDR3 is made up of 14 amino acids. V was pared by 2 bases and J by 2 bases, with 9 bases between. Germline lookup yields CDR1 ENHRY and CDR2 SYGVKD.

CDR3: CSARYGEETQYF. DNA for the CDR3: TGCAGTGCTAGATATGGGGAGGAGACCCAGTACTTC. The chain joins TRBV20-1 to TRBJ2-5; weak D call: TRBD2 (5 bases). Per the germline V gene, CDR1 is DFQATT and CDR2 is SNEGSKA (reference sequence). Trimming cost V 2 bases and J 5 bases, with 9 bases left between them. The length of the CDR3 is 12 residues.

This clonotype was seen at least ten times. The V call is TRBV2, the J call TRBJ2-7, with D possibly TRBD1 on 5 matching bases. The V and J ends lost 7 bases and 2 bases respectively, with 18 bases between them. The CDR3 spans 15 residues. Germline V gene sequence: CDR1 SNHLY, CDR2 FYNNEI. The DNA for the CDR3 is TGTGCCAGCACCGAAGGGGCGATCAACACCTACGAGCAGTACTTC. It specifies CASTEGAINTYEQYF.

As for this clonotype: This clone may be a read error of a much larger clone one base away. The rearrangement joins TRBV20-1 to TRBJ1-6; a weak D match, TRBD1 (6 bases). CDR1 and CDR2 (germline): DFQATT, SNEGSKA (reference sequence). This CDR3 comprises 16 residues. The CDR3 loop is CSARNRERTYNSPPHF. The DNA for the CDR3 is TGCAGTGCGAGAAACAGGGAGAGGACCTATAATTCACCCCCCCACTTT.

This clonotype was picked up one time. The chain recombines TRBV7-2 with TRBJ1-4; the D is unclear. The CDR3 is made up of 14 amino acids. Trimming took 3 bases from V and 8 from J, leaving 13 bases between them. Germline V CDR1 and CDR2: SGHTA, FQGNSA. CDR3 amino acids: CASSLGSVREKLFF. Written as DNA, the CDR3 is TGTGCCAGCAGCTTGGGTTCAGTTCGGGAAAAACTGTTTTTT.

Only a few counts were recorded for this clonotype. The chain carries TRBV11-2 and TRBJ1-2; no clear D. V was pared by 1 base and J by 8 bases, with 11 bases between. The length of the CDR3 is 13 residues. CDR1 is SGHAT and CDR2 is FQNNGV in the germline V gene. DNA for the CDR3: TGTGCCAGCAGCTTAGGGGTTAGAGAGGGCTACACCTTC. Translated, it gives CASSLGVREGYTF. The full variable domain, its missing parts supplied by reference TRBV11-2 and TRBJ1-2, is EAGVAQSPRYKIIEKRQSVAFWCNPISGHATLYWYQQILGQGPKLLIQFQNNGVVDDSQLPKDRFSAERLKGVDSTLKIQPAKLEDSAVYLCASSLGVREGYTFGSGTRLTVV.

The V and J genes are TRBV7-9 and TRBJ2-3, with D perhaps being TRBD1 or TRBD2 (7 bases each). Germline V gene lookup returns CDR1 SEHNR and CDR2 FQNEAQ (reference sequence). V shed 5 bases and J shed 2 bases, with 14 bases lying between them. This CDR3 region has 15 residues. This CDR3 reads CASSPPGGDTDTQYF. The CDR3 DNA sequence: TGTGCCAGCAGCCCCCCAGGGGGGGACACAGATACGCAGTATTTT.

Only a few counts were recorded for this clonotype. The chain links TRBV12-3 or TRBV12-4 to TRBJ1-6; D remains ambiguous. V lost 6 bases and J lost 0, with 15 bases in between. This CDR3 has 17 residues. The CDR3 loop reads CASRLDPLLSYNSPLHF. DNA for the CDR3: TGTGCCAGCAGGCTCGACCCCCTTCTCTCCTATAATTCACCCCTCCACTTT.

This clonotype has at least ten counts. The chain joins TRBV2 to TRBJ2-1, with D perhaps TRBD1 (5 bases). Judging by the DNA end, TRBJ2-5 fits better; the J call may be wrong. Germline loops: CDR1 SNHLY, CDR2 FYNNEI. The CDR3 contains 15 residues. CDR3 in DNA: TGTGCCAGCAGTGAAGCTGTCCTGGGGCGCGAGACCCAGTACTTC. Protein: CASSEAVLGRETQYF.

This clonotype was counted ten times or more. The CDR3 DNA sequence: TGTGCCTGGGCTGAAGGGACGAACACTGAAGCTTTCTTT. Amino acids: CAWAEGTNTEAFF. The chain is built from TRBV30 and TRBJ1-1, with a tentative D call TRBD1 (5 bases). The germline gives CDR1 GTSNPN, CDR2 SVGIG (reference sequence). The CDR3 totals 13 residues. Between the trimmed V and J ends, which lost 5 bases and 1 base, there was a span of 11 bases.